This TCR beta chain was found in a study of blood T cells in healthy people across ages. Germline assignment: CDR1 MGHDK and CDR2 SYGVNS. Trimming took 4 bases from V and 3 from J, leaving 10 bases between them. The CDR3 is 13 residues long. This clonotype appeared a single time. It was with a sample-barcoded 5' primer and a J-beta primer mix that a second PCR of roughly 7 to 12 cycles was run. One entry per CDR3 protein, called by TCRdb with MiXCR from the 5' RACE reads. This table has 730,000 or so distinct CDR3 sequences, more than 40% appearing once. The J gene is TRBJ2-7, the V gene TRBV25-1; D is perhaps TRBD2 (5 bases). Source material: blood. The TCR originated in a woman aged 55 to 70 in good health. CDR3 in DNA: TGTGCCAGCAGTGGGTTAGCGAACTACGAGCAGTACTTC. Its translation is CASSGLANYEQYF.